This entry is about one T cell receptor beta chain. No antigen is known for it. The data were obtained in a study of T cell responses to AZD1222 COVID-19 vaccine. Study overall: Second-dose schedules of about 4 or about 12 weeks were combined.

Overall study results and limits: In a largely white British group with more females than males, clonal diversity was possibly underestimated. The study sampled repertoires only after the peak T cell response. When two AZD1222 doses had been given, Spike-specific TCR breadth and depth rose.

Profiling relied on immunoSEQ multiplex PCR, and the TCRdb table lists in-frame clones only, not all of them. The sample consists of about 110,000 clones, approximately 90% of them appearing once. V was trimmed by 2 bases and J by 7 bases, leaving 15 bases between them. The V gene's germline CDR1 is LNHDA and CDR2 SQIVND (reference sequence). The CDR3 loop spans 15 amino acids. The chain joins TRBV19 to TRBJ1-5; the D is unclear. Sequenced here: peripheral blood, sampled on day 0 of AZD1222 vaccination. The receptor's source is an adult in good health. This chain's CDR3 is CASSIKDAAGQPQHF. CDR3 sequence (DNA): TGTGCCAGTAGTATAAAAGATGCGGCCGGGCAGCCCCAGCATTTT.